This TCR beta chain was captured in a study of cytomegalovirus exposure and HLA in healthy donors. 60 Vbeta and 13 Jbeta primers were used in PCR. Profiling relied on immunoSEQ multiplex PCR, and the TCRdb table lists in-frame clones only, not all of them. The sample includes 93,000 or so clones, roughly three quarters seen only once; the top ten take 10%. CDR1 SNHLY and CDR2 FYNNEI come from the germline V gene. The CDR3 extends over 17 amino acids. J gave up 2 bases and V 4 bases, and 9 bases lay outside the gene matches. Nominally healthy donors were sampled, though unrecorded immune exposures were likely. Study-level results: TCR beta chain V- and J-gene trimming was linked, in a later analysis, to a missense variant in DCLRE1C. Solely CMV serostatus was available to characterize immune exposure.

This clone has more than one count but fewer than ten. No antigen is known for it. This clonotype was sampled from a woman in her late teens or twenties in good health and CMV-seropositive. The genes are TRBV2 and TRBJ2-3, with 10 bases fitting TRBD2. The sequencing sample was made of PBMCs. The DNA for the CDR3 is TGTGCCAGCAGTGCAATTGGGCTAGCGGGGGACACAGATACGCAGTATTTT. It specifies CASSAIGLAGDTDTQYF. Drawing the rest from reference TRBV2 and TRBJ2-3, the complete variable domain is EPEVTQTPSHQVTQMGQEVILRCVPISNHLYFYWYRQILGQKVEFLVSFYNNEISEKSEIFDDQFSVERPDGSNFTLKIRSTKLEDSAMYFCASSAIGLAGDTDTQYFGPGTRLTVL.